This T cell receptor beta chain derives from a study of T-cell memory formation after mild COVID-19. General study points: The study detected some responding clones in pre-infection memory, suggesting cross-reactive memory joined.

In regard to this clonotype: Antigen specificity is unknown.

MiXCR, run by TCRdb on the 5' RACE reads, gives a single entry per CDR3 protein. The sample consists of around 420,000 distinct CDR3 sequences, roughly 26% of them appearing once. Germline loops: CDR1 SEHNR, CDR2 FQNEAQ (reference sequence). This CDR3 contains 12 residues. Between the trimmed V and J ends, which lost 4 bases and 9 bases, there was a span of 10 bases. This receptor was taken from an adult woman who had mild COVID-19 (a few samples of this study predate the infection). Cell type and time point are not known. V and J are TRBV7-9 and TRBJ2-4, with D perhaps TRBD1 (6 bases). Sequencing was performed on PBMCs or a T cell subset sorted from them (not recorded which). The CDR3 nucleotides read TGTGCCAGCAGCTCCGACAGGAGCATTCAGTACTTC. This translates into CASSSDRSIQYF.